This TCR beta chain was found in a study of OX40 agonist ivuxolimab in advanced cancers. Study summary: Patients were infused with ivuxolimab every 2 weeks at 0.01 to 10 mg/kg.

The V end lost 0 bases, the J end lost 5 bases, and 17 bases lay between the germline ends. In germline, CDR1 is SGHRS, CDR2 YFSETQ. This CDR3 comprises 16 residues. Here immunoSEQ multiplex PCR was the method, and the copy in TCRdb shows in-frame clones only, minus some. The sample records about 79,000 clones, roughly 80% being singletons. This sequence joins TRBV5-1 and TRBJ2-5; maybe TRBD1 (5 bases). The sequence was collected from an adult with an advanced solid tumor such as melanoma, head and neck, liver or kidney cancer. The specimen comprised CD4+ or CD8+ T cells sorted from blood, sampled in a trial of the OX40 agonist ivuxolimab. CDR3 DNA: TGCGCCAGCAGCTTGGTACCCTCAGGGTCAGGGGAGACCCAGTACTTC. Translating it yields CASSLVPSGSGETQYF.